This T cell receptor beta chain comes out of a study of beta chain features in type 1 diabetes. Notes on the study in general: Shorter TCRB CDR3s, moderately but significantly so, were found in Type 1 diabetes patients in all four CD4+ subsets. Equally in patients and controls, shorter templates might have been favored by PCR.

This CDR3 is built from 16 residues. The J segment lost 4 bases and the V segment lost 3 bases, leaving 5 bases of the junction unmatched. The germline CDR1 and CDR2 sequences are LGHNA and YSLEER. A sort by CD45RO/CCR7/CD25/CD127/CD95/CD27 yielded CD4+ naive, central memory, regulatory and stem cell-like memory cells. The study reverse transcribed the entire isolated RNA, so it sequenced expressed TCRB transcripts. Profiling relied on immunoSEQ multiplex PCR, and the TCRdb table lists in-frame clones only, not all of them. The table includes around 500,000 clones, 11% detected once. This clone was seen at least ten times. The antigen is not known.

The receptor comes from a woman between 18 and 29 years old in good health. The sample taken for sequencing was naive CD4+ T cells from blood. The V gene is TRBV4-3, the J gene TRBJ2-1; 11 nucleotides match TRBD2. CDR3 sequence: CASSQILAGAYNEQFF. The CDR3 DNA sequence: TGCGCCAGCAGCCAGATACTAGCGGGAGCGTACAATGAGCAGTTCTTC.